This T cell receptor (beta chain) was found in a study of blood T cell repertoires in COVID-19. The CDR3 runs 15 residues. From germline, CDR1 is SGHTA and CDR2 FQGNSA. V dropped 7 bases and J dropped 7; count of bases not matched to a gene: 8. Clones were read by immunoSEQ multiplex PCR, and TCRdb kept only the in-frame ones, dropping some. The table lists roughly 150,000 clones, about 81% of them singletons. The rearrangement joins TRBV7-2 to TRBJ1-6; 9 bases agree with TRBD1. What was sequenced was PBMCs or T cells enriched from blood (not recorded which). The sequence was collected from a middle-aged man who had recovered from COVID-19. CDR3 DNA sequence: TGTGCCAGCAAAATGGGGGGGACAGGGAATTCACCCCTCCACTTT. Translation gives CASKMGGTGNSPLHF.